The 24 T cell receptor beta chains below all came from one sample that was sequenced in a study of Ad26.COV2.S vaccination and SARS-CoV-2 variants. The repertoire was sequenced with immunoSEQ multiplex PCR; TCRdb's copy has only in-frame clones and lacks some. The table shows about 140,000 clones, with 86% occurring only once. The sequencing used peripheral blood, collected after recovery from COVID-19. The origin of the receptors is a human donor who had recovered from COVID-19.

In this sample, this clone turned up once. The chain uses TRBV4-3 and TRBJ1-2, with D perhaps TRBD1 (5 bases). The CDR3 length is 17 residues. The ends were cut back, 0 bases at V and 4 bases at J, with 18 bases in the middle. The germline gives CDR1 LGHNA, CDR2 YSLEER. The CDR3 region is CASSQDITTTGIYGYTF. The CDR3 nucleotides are TGCGCCAGCAGCCAAGATATTACGACAACAGGTATCTATGGCTACACCTTC.

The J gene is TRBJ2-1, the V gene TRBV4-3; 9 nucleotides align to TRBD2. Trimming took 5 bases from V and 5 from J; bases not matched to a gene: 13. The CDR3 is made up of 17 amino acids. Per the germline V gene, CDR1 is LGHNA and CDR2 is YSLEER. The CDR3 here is CASSDVLVAGVDNEQFF. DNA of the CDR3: TGCGCCAGCAGCGACGTTCTTGTAGCGGGGGTAGACAATGAGCAGTTCTTC.

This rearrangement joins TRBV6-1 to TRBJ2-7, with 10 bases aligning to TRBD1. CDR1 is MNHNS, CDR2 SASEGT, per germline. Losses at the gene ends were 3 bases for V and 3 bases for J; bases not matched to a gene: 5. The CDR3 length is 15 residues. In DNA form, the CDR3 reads TGTGCCAGCAGTGACGGGACAGGGGCCCTCTACGAGCAGTACTTC. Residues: CASSDGTGALYEQYF.

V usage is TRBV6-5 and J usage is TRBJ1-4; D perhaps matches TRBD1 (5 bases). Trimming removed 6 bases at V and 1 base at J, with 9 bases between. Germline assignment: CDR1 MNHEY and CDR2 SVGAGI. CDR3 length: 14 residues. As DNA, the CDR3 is TGTGCCAGCAGCAACGGGGGAACTAATGAAAAACTGTTTTTT. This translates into CASSNGGTNEKLFF.

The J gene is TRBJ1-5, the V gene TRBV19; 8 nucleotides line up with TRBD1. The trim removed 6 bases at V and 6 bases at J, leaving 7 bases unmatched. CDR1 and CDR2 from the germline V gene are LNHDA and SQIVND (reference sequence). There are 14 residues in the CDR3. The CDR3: CASRPQGASQPQHF. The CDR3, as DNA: TGTGCCAGTAGACCTCAGGGGGCGAGTCAGCCCCAGCATTTT. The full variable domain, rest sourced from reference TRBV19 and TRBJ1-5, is DGGITQSPKYLFRKEGQNVTLSCEQNLNHDAMYWYRQDPGQGLRLIYYSQIVNDFQKGDIAEGYSVSREKKESFPLTVTSAQKNPTAFYLCASRPQGASQPQHFGDGTRLSIL.

CDR3 residues: CAWSRDSNQPQHF. The CDR3 region has the DNA TGTGCCTGGAGCAGGGATAGCAATCAGCCCCAGCATTTT. This chain uses TRBV30 with TRBJ1-5, with D perhaps TRBD1 (5 bases). Germline values: CDR1 GTSNPN, CDR2 SVGIG (reference sequence). The CDR3 spans 13 residues. V lost 3 bases, J lost 0 bases, and 6 bases lay in between. Combining the CDR3 with reference TRBV30 and TRBJ1-5 gives the whole variable domain SQTIHQWPATLVQPVGSPLSLECTVEGTSNPNLYWYRQAAGRGLQLLFYSVGIGQISSEVPQNLSASRPQDRQFILSSKKLLLSDSGFYLCAWSRDSNQPQHFGDGTRLSIL.

In DNA, the CDR3 is TGTGCCAGCAGCTTGGCTCCGGGCCCCTTAGGGTATTTT. This sequence encodes CASSLAPGPLGYF. V gene TRBV7-9 combines with J gene TRBJ2-3; D is unresolved. V lost 3 bases and J 14 bases, leaving 18 bases between the germline ends. CDR1 and CDR2 from the germline V gene are SEHNR and FQNEAQ (reference sequence). CDR3 length: 13 residues.

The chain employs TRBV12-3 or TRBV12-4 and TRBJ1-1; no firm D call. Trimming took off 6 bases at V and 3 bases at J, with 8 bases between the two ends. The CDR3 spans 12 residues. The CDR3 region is CASSVSYTEAFF. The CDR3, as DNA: TGTGCCAGCAGCGTCAGCTACACTGAAGCTTTCTTT.

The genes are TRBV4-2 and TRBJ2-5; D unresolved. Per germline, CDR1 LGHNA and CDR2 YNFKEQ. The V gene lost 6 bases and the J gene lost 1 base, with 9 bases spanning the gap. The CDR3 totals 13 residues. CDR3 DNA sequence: TGTGCCAGCAGGGATATGGCCCAAGAGACCCAGTACTTC. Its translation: CASRDMAQETQYF.

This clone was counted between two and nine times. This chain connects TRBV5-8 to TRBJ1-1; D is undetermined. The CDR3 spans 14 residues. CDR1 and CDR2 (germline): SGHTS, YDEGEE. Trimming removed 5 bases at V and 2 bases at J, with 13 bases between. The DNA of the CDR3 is TGTGCCAGCAGTAGGCGGGAAAGAAACACTGAAGCTTTCTTT. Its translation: CASSRRERNTEAFF.

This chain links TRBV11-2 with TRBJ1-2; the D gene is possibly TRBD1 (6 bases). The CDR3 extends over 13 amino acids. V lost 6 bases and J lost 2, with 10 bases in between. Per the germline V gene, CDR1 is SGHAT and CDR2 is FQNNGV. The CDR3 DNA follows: TGTGCCAGCAGGGACCAGGGGAACTATGGCTACACCTTC. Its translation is CASRDQGNYGYTF.

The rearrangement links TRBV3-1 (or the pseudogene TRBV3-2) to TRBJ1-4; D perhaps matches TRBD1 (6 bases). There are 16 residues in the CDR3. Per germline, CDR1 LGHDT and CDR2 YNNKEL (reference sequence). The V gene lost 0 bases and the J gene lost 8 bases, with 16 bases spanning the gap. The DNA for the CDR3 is TGTGCCAGCAGCCAAGATTGGGGGGCAATCGACGAAAAACTGTTTTTT. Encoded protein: CASSQDWGAIDEKLFF.

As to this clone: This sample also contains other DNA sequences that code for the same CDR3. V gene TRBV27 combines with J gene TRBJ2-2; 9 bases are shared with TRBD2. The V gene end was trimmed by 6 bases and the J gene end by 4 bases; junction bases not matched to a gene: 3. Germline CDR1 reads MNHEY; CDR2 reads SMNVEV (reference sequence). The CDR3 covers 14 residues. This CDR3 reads CASRPLAGTGELFF. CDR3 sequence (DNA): TGTGCCAGCAGGCCACTAGCGGGCACCGGGGAGCTGTTTTTT.

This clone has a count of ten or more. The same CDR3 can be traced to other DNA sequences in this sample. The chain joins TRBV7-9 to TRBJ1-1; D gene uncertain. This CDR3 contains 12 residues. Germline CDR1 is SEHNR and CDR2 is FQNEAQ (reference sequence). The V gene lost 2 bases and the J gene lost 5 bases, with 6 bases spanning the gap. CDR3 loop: CASSLSGTEAFF. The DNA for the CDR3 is TGTGCCAGCAGCTTAAGCGGTACTGAAGCTTTCTTT.

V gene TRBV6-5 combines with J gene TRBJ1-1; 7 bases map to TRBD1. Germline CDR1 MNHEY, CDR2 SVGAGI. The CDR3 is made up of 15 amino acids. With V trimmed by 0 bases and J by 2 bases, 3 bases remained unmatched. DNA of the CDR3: TGTGCCAGCAGTTACTCTGGACAGGCTAACACTGAAGCTTTCTTT. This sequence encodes CASSYSGQANTEAFF.

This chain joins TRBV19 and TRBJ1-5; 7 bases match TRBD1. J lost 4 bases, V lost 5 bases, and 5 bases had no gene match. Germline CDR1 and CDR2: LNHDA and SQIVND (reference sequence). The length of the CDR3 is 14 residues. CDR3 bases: TGTGCCAGTAGTCCCGGGACAGATAATCAGCCCCAGCATTTT. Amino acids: CASSPGTDNQPQHF.

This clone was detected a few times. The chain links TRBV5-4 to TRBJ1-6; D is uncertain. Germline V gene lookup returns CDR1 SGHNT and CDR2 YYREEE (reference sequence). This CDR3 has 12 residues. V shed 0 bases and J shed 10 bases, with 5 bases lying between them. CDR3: CASSLDGSPLHF. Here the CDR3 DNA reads TGTGCCAGCAGCTTGGACGGGTCACCCCTCCACTTT.

The CDR3 sequence: CASSNVLRSIETQYF. The CDR3 coding sequence is TGTGCCAGCAGCAACGTTCTACGGTCGATCGAGACCCAGTACTTC. The chain recombines TRBV21-1 with TRBJ2-5; TRBD2 is the table's D call, not checked against the DNA. TRBV21-1 is labeled a pseudogene. CDR3 length equals 15 residues.

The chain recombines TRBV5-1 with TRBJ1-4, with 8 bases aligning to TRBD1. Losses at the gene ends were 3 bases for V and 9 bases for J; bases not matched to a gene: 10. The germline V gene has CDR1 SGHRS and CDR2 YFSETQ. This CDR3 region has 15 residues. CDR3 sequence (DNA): TGCGCCAGCAGCTCGCCTGACAGGGGCCCCCAAAAACTGTTTTTT. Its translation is CASSSPDRGPQKLFF.

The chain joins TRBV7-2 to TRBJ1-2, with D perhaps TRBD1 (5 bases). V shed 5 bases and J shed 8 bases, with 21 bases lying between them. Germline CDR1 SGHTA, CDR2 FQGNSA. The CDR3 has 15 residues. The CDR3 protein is CASSPPRGGFGGYTF. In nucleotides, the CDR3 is TGTGCCAGCAGCCCACCCCGGGGGGGGTTCGGAGGCTACACCTTC.

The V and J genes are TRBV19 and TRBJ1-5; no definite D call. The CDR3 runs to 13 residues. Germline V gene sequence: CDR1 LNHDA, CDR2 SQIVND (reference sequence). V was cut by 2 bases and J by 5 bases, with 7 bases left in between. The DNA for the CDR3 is TGTGCCAGTAGTATAAGTGAGGATCAGCCCCAGCATTTT. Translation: CASSISEDQPQHF.

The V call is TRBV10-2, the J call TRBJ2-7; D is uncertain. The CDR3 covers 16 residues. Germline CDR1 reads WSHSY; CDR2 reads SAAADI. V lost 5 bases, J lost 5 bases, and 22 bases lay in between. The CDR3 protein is CASSTEDQMKVHEQYF. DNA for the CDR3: TGCGCCAGCAGTACCGAAGACCAGATGAAGGTACACGAGCAGTACTTC.

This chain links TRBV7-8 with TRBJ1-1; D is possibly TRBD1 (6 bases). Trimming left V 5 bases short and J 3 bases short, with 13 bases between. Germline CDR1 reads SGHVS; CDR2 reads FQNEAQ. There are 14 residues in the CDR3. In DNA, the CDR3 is TGTGCCAGCAGCGTCAGGGGCATGGACACTGAAGCTTTCTTT. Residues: CASSVRGMDTEAFF.

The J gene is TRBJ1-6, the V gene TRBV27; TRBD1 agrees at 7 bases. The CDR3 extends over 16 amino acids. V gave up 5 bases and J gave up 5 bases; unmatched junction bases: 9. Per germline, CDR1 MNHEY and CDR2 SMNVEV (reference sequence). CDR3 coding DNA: TGTGCCAGCAGTCCCCAGACAGGGTCTGATAATTCACCCCTCCACTTT. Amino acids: CASSPQTGSDNSPLHF.